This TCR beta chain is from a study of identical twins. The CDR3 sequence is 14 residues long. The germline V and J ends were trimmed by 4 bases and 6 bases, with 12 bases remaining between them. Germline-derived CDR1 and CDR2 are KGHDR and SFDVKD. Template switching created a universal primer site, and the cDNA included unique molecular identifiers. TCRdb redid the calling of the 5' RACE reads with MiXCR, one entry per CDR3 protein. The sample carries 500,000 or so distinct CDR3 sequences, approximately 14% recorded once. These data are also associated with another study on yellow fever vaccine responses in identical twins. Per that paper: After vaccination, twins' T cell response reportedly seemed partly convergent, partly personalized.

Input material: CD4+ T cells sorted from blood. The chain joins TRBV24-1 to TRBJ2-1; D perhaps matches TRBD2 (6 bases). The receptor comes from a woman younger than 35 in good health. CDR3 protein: CATSDPGLLNEQFF. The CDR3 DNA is TGTGCCACCAGTGACCCAGGACTACTCAATGAGCAGTTCTTC.